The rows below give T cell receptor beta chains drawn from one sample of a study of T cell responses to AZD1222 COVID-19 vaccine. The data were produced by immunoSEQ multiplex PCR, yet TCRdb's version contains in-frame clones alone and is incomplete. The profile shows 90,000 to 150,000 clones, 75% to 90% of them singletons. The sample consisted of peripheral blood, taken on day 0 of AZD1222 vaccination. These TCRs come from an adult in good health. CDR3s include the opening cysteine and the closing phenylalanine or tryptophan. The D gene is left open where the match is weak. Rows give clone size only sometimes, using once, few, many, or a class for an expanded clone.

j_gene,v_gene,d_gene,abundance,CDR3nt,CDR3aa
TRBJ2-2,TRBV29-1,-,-,TGCAGCGTTGGCCCCGTCAGGGGGGGAACCGGGGAGCTGTTTTTT,CSVGPVRGGTGELFF
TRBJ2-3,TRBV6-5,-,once,TGTGCCAGCGGGGTCAGTTCGAGGGCAGATACGCAGTATTTT,CASGVSSRADTQYF
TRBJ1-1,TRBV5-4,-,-,TGTGCCAGCAGCTTGGGACCCTGGGACACTGAAGCTTTCTTT,CASSLGPWDTEAFF
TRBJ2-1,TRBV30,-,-,TGTGCCCAAAGCGGAGGGACCCAGTCCTACAATGAGCAGTTCTTC,CAQSGGTQSYNEQFF
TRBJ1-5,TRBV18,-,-,TGTGCCAGCTCACCGGACTCGGATCAGCCCCAGCATTTT,CASSPDSDQPQHF
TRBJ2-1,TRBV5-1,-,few,TGCGCCAGCAGCTTGGCCTCCCTAGGCTACAATGAGCAGTTCTTC,CASSLASLGYNEQFF
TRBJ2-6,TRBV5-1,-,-,TGCGCCAGCAGCCGACAGGCATCTGGGGCCAACGTCCTGACTTTC,CASSRQASGANVLTF
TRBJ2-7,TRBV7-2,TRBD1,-,TGTGCCAGCAGCTTAACCCCGGGACAGGGGGCGATCTACGAGCAGTACTTC,CASSLTPGQGAIYEQYF
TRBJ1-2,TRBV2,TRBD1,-,TGTGCCAGCAGGGAAGAAAAGGACAGGACAACTGGCTACACCTTC,CASREEKDRTTGYTF
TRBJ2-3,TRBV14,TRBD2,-,TGTGCCAGCAGCCAAGAGGGCGGGAGAAGGACAGATACGCAGTATTTT,CASSQEGGRRTDTQYF
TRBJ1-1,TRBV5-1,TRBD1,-,TGCGCCAGCAGCTTGGCCGGGACAGGTTTTATGAACACTGAAGCTTTCTTT,CASSLAGTGFMNTEAFF
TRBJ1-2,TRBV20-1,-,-,TGCAGTGCGTGGCAGGGCTATGGCTACACCTTC,CSAWQGYGYTF
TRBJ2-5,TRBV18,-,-,TGTGCCAGCTCACCACCGGGACTCACTCAAGAGACCCAGTACTTC,CASSPPGLTQETQYF
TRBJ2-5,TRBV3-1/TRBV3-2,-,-,TGTGCCAGCAGCCAAGGAGGAGAGACCCAGTACTTC,CASSQGGETQYF
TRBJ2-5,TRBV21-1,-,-,TGTGCCAGCGGCATCGAACAGGGTAGGGAGACCCAGTACTTC,CASGIEQGRETQYF
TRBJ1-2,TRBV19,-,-,TGTGCCAGTAGTATAAACAGTAACTATGGCTACACCTTC,CASSINSNYGYTF
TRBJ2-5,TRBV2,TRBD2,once,TGTGCCAGCAGTGACCCGACTAGCGGGGATAGGGAGACCCAGTACTTC,CASSDPTSGDRETQYF
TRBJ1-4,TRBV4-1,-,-,TGCGCCAGCTCCCCGGGGGTGCGGGATGAAAAACTGTTTTTT,CASSPGVRDEKLFF
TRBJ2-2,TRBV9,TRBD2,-,TGTGCCAGCAGCGCTAGCGGGACGAACACCGGGGAGCTGTTTTTT,CASSASGTNTGELFF
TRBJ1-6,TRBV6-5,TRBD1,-,TGTGCCAGCAGTACGGACAGGGGAGGGAATGTACCCCTCCACTTT,CASSTDRGGNVPLHF
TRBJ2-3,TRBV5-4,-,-,TGTGCCAGCAGCCAGACTGGAAGCACAGATACGCAGTATTTT,CASSQTGSTDTQYF
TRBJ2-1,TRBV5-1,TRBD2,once,TGCGCCAGCAGCCCCCCTAGCGGGAGCTCCTACAATGAGCAGTTCTTC,CASSPPSGSSYNEQFF
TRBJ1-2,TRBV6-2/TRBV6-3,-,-,TGTGCCAGCAGCTCAGGGTATGGCTCAGGGGGCTACACCTTC,CASSSGYGSGGYTF
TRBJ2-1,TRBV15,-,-,TGTGCCACCAGCAGAGATTATGGCGGCTCCTACAATGAGCAGTTCTTC,CATSRDYGGSYNEQFF
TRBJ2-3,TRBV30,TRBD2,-,TGTGCCTGGGATAGGACGGGGGGGCGGGCAGATACGCAGTATTTT,CAWDRTGGRADTQYF
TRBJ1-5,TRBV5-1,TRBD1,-,TGCGCCAGCAGCCCCGGGACAGAGAATCAGCCCCAGCATTTT,CASSPGTENQPQHF
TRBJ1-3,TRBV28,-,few,TGTGCCAGCCTTCCGGGGCCTGGAAACACCATATATTTT,CASLPGPGNTIYF
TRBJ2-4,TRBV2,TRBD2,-,TGTGCCAGCGGCCCGACTAGCGGGATGGGGAAGGGAAACATTCAGTACTTC,CASGPTSGMGKGNIQYF
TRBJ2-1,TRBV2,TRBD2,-,TGTGCCAGCAGTGAAGGGCTAGCGGGGGTCAATGAGCAGTTCTTC,CASSEGLAGVNEQFF
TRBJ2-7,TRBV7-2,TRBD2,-,TGTGCCAGCACCGCGGCTAGCGGAGCCTACGAGCAGTACTTC,CASTAASGAYEQYF
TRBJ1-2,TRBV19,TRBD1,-,TGTGCCAGTATGCGACAGGGCACCCGCGGCTACACCTTC,CASMRQGTRGYTF
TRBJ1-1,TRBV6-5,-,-,TGTGCCAGCAGTTACTCGATGGTTGACATGAACACTGAAGCTTTCTTT,CASSYSMVDMNTEAFF
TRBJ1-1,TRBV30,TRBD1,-,TGTGCCTGGACAGGGGGAAGGGTGACTGAAGCTTTCTTT,CAWTGGRVTEAFF
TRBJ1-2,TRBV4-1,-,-,TGCGCCAGCAGCCAGAGCCGTACTGCTGGCTACACCTTC,CASSQSRTAGYTF
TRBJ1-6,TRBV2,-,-,TGTGCCAGCTCGGTGGGGGCCCGGCCCCTCCACTTT,CASSVGARPLHF
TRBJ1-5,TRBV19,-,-,TGTGCCAGTAGTATAGGAACTTCTAATCAGCCCCAGCATTTT,CASSIGTSNQPQHF
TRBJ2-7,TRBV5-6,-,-,TGTGCCAGCAGCTTGGACGGTGGGCTCTCCTACGAGCAGTACTTC,CASSLDGGLSYEQYF
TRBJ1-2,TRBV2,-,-,TGTGCCAGCAGTGCCGGGGGAGGCAGGGTAGATGGCTACACCTTC,CASSAGGGRVDGYTF
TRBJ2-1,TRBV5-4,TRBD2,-,TGTGCCAGCAGTCGGTCCGGGACTAGCGGGATTGGCGAGCAGTTCTTC,CASSRSGTSGIGEQFF
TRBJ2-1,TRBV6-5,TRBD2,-,TGTGCCAGCAGTTTTTTCCGGGAGGCATACAATGAGCAGTTCTTC,CASSFFREAYNEQFF
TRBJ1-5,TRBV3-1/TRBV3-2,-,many,TGTGCCAGCAGCCAAGCGGCGGACTGGGGGCCCCAGCATTTT,CASSQAADWGPQHF
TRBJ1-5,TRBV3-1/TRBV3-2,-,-,TGTGCCAGCAGCCAAGGGAACCGGGCCCAGCCCCAGCATTTT,CASSQGNRAQPQHF
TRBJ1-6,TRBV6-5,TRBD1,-,TGTGCCAGCTCGGACAGGGAGGCCCTCAATTCACCCCTCCACTTT,CASSDREALNSPLHF